These T cell receptor beta chains were read from a single sample in a study of identifying expanded T cells in peripheral blood. TCRdb's copy holds only in-frame clones and misses some; the assay was immunoSEQ multiplex PCR. The sample has some 78,000 clones, roughly 86% seen once. Sequencing was done on a sample of blood. These receptors were taken from a person aged 18-69 years in good health. Both conserved end residues are part of each CDR3.

>TRBJ2-1|TRBV9
CASSPIVSYNEQFF
>TRBJ1-1|TRBV18
CASSTTGTGWNTEAFF
>TRBJ2-1|TRBV5-1
CASRASGSIDEQFF
>TRBJ2-7|TRBV4-1
CASSQSAGGPLSYEQYF
>TRBJ2-1|TRBV28
CASSFLSGGLYNEQFF
>TRBJ1-1|TRBV6-1
CASSEAPALGQAIDEAFF
>TRBJ1-5|TRBV6-5
CASSQRPGPYQPQHF
>TRBJ2-7|TRBV30
CAWSEVRIWGYEQYF
>TRBJ2-4|TRBV6-6
CASSPSGGENIQYF
>TRBJ1-3|TRBV7-6
CASSLGGRGGSGNTIYF
>TRBJ1-2|TRBV7-2
CASSPTGGIGYGYTF
>TRBJ2-7|TRBV6-5
CASRSGQVAYEQYF
>TRBJ2-1|TRBV5-4
CASSSAPPTNQLNNEQFF
>TRBJ1-4|TRBV7-9
CASSLGGTETNEKLFF
>TRBJ2-7|TRBV4-3
CASSQDRGGIYEQYF
>TRBJ1-2|TRBV6-5
CASSSTGNYGYTF
>TRBJ1-1|TRBV4-2
CASSHPGLTNTEAFF
>TRBJ2-1|TRBV5-5
CASSLGQGAYNEQFF
>TRBJ2-3|TRBV29-1
CSVERQGSSTDTQYF
>TRBJ2-3|TRBV21-1
CASSKGERDSDPTDTQYF
>TRBJ1-1|TRBV5-4
CASSLGGSMNTEAFF
>TRBJ2-3|TRBV18
CASSPGQTSTDTQYF
>TRBJ1-2|TRBV10-1
CASSESGGQGVARGYTF
>TRBJ2-7|TRBV29-1
CSVNGLAGSYEQYF
>TRBJ1-5|TRBV7-8
CASSLVAGEGPQHF
>TRBJ1-5|TRBV19
CASSTKVQHGNQPQHF
>TRBJ2-7|TRBV2
CASRAGAGYEQYF
>TRBJ2-3|TRBV6-5
CASSYSSGSDTQYF
>TRBJ1-4|TRBV7-9
CASSPSGGRNEKLFF
>TRBJ2-5|TRBV7-9
CASSDRGVQETQYF
>TRBJ2-1|TRBV5-4
CASSLQRNEQFF
>TRBJ2-7|TRBV4-3
CASSQVYLAGGYEQYF
>TRBJ2-7|TRBV5-6
CASSSDRGFSYEQYF
>TRBJ2-7|TRBV10-3
CAIKGDLLPSYEQYF
>TRBJ2-5|TRBV9
CASSYRASRGETQYF
>TRBJ1-2|TRBV9
CASSVRGGNYGYTF
>TRBJ2-1|TRBV28
CASETGVASGSNEQFF
>TRBJ2-5|TRBV9
CASSVGVAGLGGQETQYF
>TRBJ1-1|TRBV6-5
CASKPPGHPNTEAFF
>TRBJ2-3|TRBV19
CASSILAGDTDTQYF